The T cell receptor beta chain described here comes from a study of PD-1 blockade in mismatch repair-deficient tumors. Looking at the study overall: Enrolled about 2013-2016, patients had progressing, pretreated mismatch repair-deficient cancers of 12 to 13 types.

Mismatch repair deficiency was confirmed in all patients, by PCR or immunohistochemistry. The count of this clone is one. Assay: immunoSEQ multiplex PCR; the TCRdb copy retains only in-frame clones and omits some. The repertoire includes roughly 84,000 clones, 65% to 85% of them detected once, and roughly 2.5% sits in the top ten. The CDR3 extends over 15 amino acids. Germline V lookup: CDR1 SGHTA, CDR2 FQGTGA. V was shortened by 3 bases and J by 1 base, with 11 bases between the two germline ends. The sequence came from an adult with mismatch repair-deficient cancer. Source: peripheral blood, taken 12 weeks after starting pembrolizumab. The V and J genes are TRBV7-3 and TRBJ2-3; weak D call: TRBD1 (6 bases). CDR3 sequence reads: CASSFGRGGTDTQYF. The CDR3 DNA reads TGTGCCAGCAGCTTCGGCAGGGGTGGCACAGATACGCAGTATTTT.